This T cell receptor (beta chain) was obtained from a study of cytomegalovirus exposure and HLA in healthy donors. Amplification used 60 Vbeta primers and 13 Jbeta primers. Assay: immunoSEQ multiplex PCR; the TCRdb copy retains only in-frame clones and omits some. The sample carries about 170,000 clones, 79% recorded once. This clone has a handful of counts. Germline CDR1 is SEHNR and CDR2 is FQNEAQ (reference sequence). The CDR3 has 15 residues. The V and J genes are TRBV7-9 and TRBJ2-5; perhaps TRBD1 as D (6 bases). TRBJ2-7 matches the DNA end more closely, so the J call is doubtful. This TCR came from a woman aged 45-60 years in good health and CMV-seronegative. The sequenced material came from PBMCs. This CDR3 reads CASVSDGTKTYEQYF. CDR3 sequence (DNA): TGTGCCAGTGTGTCCGACGGGACAAAGACCTACGAGCAGTACTTC.